This T cell receptor (beta chain) is drawn from a study of cytomegalovirus exposure and HLA in healthy donors (dated by TCRdb to about 2017). About the study as a whole: An earlier analysis of several hundred of the donors reported 250 to 300 Gb of sequence data and roughly 110 million unique TCR beta sequences from about 179 million T cells. An early release that covered some 630 HLA-typed donors contained approximately 300 gigabases of sequencing data and tens of millions of unique TCR sequences. The genetic ancestry cluster associated with self-reported Caucasian donors included 80% to 90% of the 300 to 450 genotyped donors. The study aimed to test whether signatures of past pathogen exposure could be identified by cataloging public T cell receptors. The study used immunosequencing to profile the T cell repertoires of approximately 690 subjects and linked those repertoires to cytomegalovirus serostatus. In addition to the first cohort of about 650 subjects, a separate validation cohort of 120 different subjects was used. High-throughput TCR immunosequencing, statistical association of individual TCRs with disease status, and machine learning were combined to predict cytomegalovirus infection status. In a later analysis, previously published TCR beta repertoires from 670 or so donors were re-analyzed and high-resolution HLA genotyping was added so that TCR occurrence patterns could be studied. Rather than drawing on any new phenotypic data, the later analysis identified candidate immune exposures from TCR beta sequences and the way those sequences occurred across donors. An earlier analysis of 587 of the donors used high-throughput TCR beta sequencing to judge whether each TCR beta V gene segment behaved as functional or pseudogenic. Donor age, sex, ethnicity and CMV serostatus were collected together with the repertoire data. A later genetic analysis took genome-wide SNP genotypes for about 65% of the 666 donors and used that subset as a discovery cohort. Every discovery cohort repertoire had been produced on one sequencing platform. Class I and class II HLA loci were covered by the typing at four-digit resolution. The number of typed donors differed by locus: 629-630 for A, B, C, DRB1 and DQB1; some 500 for DQA1; over 600 for DPA1; and some 450 for DPB1. Because of strong linkage in the cohort, four to six DR-DQ haplotypes were treated as single units for association and clustering. Among roughly 400 genotyped donors of the cohort, an average of roughly 240,000 unique TCR beta nucleotide sequences were sequenced per donor, around 18% of them non-productive. Study-level results and caveats: A group of highly shared sequence variants was considered likely to be a technical artifact of the sequencing pipeline. Strong co-occurrence of HLA alleles, especially DR and DQ, made assigning TCR associations to individual alleles difficult. A few of the identified cytomegalovirus-associated TCR beta chains were confirmed in vitro to be specific for cytomegalovirus antigens. The classifier was reported to diagnose cytomegalovirus status with high specificity and sensitivity in both the original and validation cohorts. In a later analysis, HLA-associated TCR beta chains were found to be more clonally expanded and to have lower generation probabilities than equally common non-associated chains. A later genetic analysis associated a missense DCLRE1C variant with V-gene and J-gene trimming of TCR beta chains, and an independent cohort replicated the association. Because counts were too low, seventeen rarely observed V segments, including chromosome 9 orphons, were left out of the earlier analysis of several hundred of the donors. According to a later analysis, most CMV-associated TCR beta chains appeared to be HLA-restricted, and the HLA associations seemed to be driven largely by CMV exposure. An earlier analysis of 587 of the donors showed that most TCR beta V segments appeared in productive rearrangements either about 87% or about 30% of the time, which broadly matched IMGT annotations. In a later genetic analysis, fewer N-insertions in productive TCRs were reported among donors in an Asian-associated ancestry cluster than the roughly 640-donor mean. Most TCR sequences were observed very rarely across donors, whereas some public TCRs were present in many individuals. In this cohort, only TCR beta chains were sequenced, and detectable features were limited by the absence of alpha or paired-chain data. A further reported finding was that TCR beta sequences accurately predicted the HLA-A and HLA-B alleles for most subjects in the first cohort. For the cohort, immune exposure information was limited to CMV serostatus. Correlated functional status among segregating V segments might reflect linkage disequilibrium, but an unknown experimental factor could not be ruled out. According to a later analysis, TCR association rates differed among HLA loci, with DRB1 alleles showing the most associated TCRs and HLA-C alleles showing the fewest. The authors suggested that the approach could potentially be extended to other disease states and immunological phenotypes. Specific HLA alleles were associated with roughly 17,000 TCR beta sequences at a false discovery rate of 0.05 in a later analysis. Roughly uniform sequencing depth across donors was assumed in presence/absence analyses, although this assumption may not hold. In a later analysis, several top co-occurrence clusters were reported to appear linked to parvovirus B19, influenza, CMV and Epstein-Barr virus. The study listed approximately 150 TCR beta chains as associated with cytomegalovirus. Because some donors lacked HLA typing at each locus, the association tests relied only on the typed subset.

In total, about 650 healthy bone marrow donors made up the cohort. All cohort members were sampled while nominally healthy, although unrecorded immune exposures were likely present. The donor tested CMV seropositive and was one of the 289 seropositive cohort members. Every donor gave a peripheral blood sample, and the peripheral blood mononuclear cells from that sample were used for TCR beta sequencing. Genomic DNA extraction from the blood cell samples was performed with the Qiagen DNeasy Blood Extraction Kit. Library method: the immunoSEQ multiplex PCR assay. For the multiplex PCR, a mixture combining 60 forward primers for TCR Vbeta segments and 13 reverse primers for TCR Jbeta segments was used. Amplification of the CDR3 region of rearranged TCR beta genes was performed with a multiplex PCR assay on genomic DNA. The amplified TCR beta libraries were sequenced on the Illumina HiSeq System as 87-base-pair reads. The source study handled its data this way. A later analysis tallied approximately 87 million unique TCR beta chains across the 700 or so repertoires, and around 12 million of those chains were shared by two or more donors. To remove PCR and sequencing errors, raw reads were error-corrected and collapsed into unique sequences using a nearest-neighbor algorithm that merged closely related sequences. Alignment of CDR3 sequences to IMGT reference sequences was used to assign V, D and J gene segments. For a sequence to be retained, a match of at least six nucleotides to both a V gene segment and a J gene segment was required. A rearrangement counted as productive if the CDR3 had no stop codons and remained in frame with V and J, and every other rearrangement counted as non-productive. CDR3 was defined by IMGT convention, running from the second conserved V-encoded cysteine to the conserved J-encoded phenylalanine. In an earlier analysis of 587 of the donors, sequences lacking an unambiguous match to a single V gene segment were excluded. An earlier analysis of 587 of the donors classified V segments as functional when productive rearrangements were above 56.7% and as segregating when the standard deviation between donors was above 5%. A statistical classification framework was built to diagnose cytomegalovirus status from the catalog of TCR beta chain sequences. In a later analysis, TCR nucleotide sequences were compared against IMGT/GENE-DB human TR gene sequences so that V and J genes could be assigned. In a later analysis, CDR3 sequences and most-parsimonious VDJ recombination scenarios were assigned using the TCRdist pipeline. In a later analysis, each TCR beta chain was defined by its CDR3 amino acid sequence together with its V-gene family, and reads without a unique V-gene family were excluded. In a later analysis, several hundred highly shared, low-generation-probability nucleotide sequences were removed to address suspected cross-contamination and a sequencing artifact. In a later analysis, a clonal expansion index for each public chain was calculated from normalized within-repertoire ranks of inferred template counts. In a later analysis, generation probabilities were computed using a VDJ recombination model fitted to out-of-frame rearrangements, and the results were checked against IGoR. In a later analysis, hypergeometric tests were used to score TCR-TCR, TCR-HLA and TCR-CMV co-occurrence, with a repertoire-size bias correction applied to TCR pairs. False discovery rates were estimated in a later analysis by permuting HLA or CMV assignments 20 times. A later analysis grouped co-occurring TCRs with DBSCAN, adding TCRdist sequence similarity when clustering within HLA-allele-positive subsets. Repertoires with fewer than 30,000 or more than 120,000 public chains, plus five repertoires with anomalous nucleotide sharing, were excluded from co-occurrence clustering. Not all clones reach the TCRdb copy of this immuneACCESS table, which keeps in-frame sequences only. Checked studies attribute under half of the gap to unresolved V genes and leave the rest unexplained. V and J calls and clone size come straight from that table; D and trimming were deduced from the DNA. The sample table records roughly 71,000 clones; around 70% of these occur just once. The ten largest clones take up approximately 21% of the sample.

About this clone itself: What antigen it recognizes has not been identified. The sample holds no much larger clone one base away, and base qualities are not on file.

Sequences were obtained from PBMCs. The receptor comes from a man between 35 and 55 years old in good health and CMV-seropositive.

The CDR3 here reads CASSMSPPNTEAFF. The nucleotide sequence reads as follows: TGCGCCAGCAGTATGAGTCCCCCGAACACTGAAGCTTTCTTT. Recombination linked TRBV5-1 to TRBJ1-1; no confident D gene assignment can be made. Spanning cysteine to phenylalanine, the CDR3 consists of 14 amino acids. Of all the DNA, just the CDR3 is kept, 42 bases in frame from base 1. The junction shows trimming of 5 bases on V and 1 base on J, plus 12 bases between the germline ends. The germline V gene yields SGHRS for CDR1 and YFSETQ for CDR2.